The clone carrying this TCR beta chain showed up just a few times. Antigen specificity is unknown. This sample is drawn from a study of beta chain features in type 1 diabetes. TCRB transcripts that were expressed got sequenced, as all of the isolated RNA had been reverse transcribed. The method was immunoSEQ multiplex PCR; TCRdb's version includes in-frame clones alone and lacks a portion of them. This table has 250,000 to 300,000 clones, 24% appearing once. This CDR3 comprises 15 residues. Per the germline V gene, CDR1 is SNHLY and CDR2 is FYNNEI. Trimming left V 6 bases short and J 3 bases short, with 14 bases between. Findings of the study overall: Among all four CD4+ subsets, Type 1 diabetes patients had TCRB CDR3s that were moderately but significantly shorter.

The TCR originated in a young woman with type 1 diabetes. This sequence joins TRBV2 and TRBJ2-2; the D gene is possibly TRBD1 (6 bases). Sequencing was carried out using naive CD4+ T cells from blood. The CDR3 DNA sequence: TGTGCCAGCAGCCGACAGGAGCTTGACACCGGGGAGCTGTTTTTT. Translating it yields CASSRQELDTGELFF.